This T cell receptor (beta chain) is from a study of CD8 T cells in ankylosing spondylitis (dated by TCRdb to the late 2010s). Regarding the study in general: To find TCR variants linked to disease, the study profiled T cell receptor beta repertoires in ankylosing spondylitis patients and healthy donors. Samples of peripheral blood were taken, and for ankylosing spondylitis patients, synovial fluid was collected as well. The whole study cohort included under 140 healthy donors and over 20 ankylosing spondylitis patients.

What the authors observed across the whole study: Blood from ankylosing spondylitis patients appeared to be characterized by a TCR beta motif made up of seven or eight highly homologous amino acid variants. The disease-linked clones showed a CD8+ phenotype and occurred at relatively low frequencies in peripheral blood. Some motif variants had previously been reported in the synovial fluid and blood of reactive arthritis patients, which suggests shared mechanisms of disease initiation. The disease-linked clones were reported as significantly enriched in matched synovial fluid samples from ankylosing spondylitis patients.

The instrument was an Illumina HiSeq 2500. TCR beta libraries were prepared by quantitative 5'-RACE with molecular barcodes. From the authors' description of their analysis: A new computational method based on a probabilistic model of VDJ rearrangement was used to identify disease-linked TCR variants. The public reads were quality trimmed at Q25 with fastp and then assembled into clones with MiXCR by TCRdb, keeping productive beta chains. Every distinct CDR3 protein forms one entry, paired with its most common genes and DNA. The V and J calls, along with clone size, are taken from TCRdb and not from the paper's own processing. Across this sample there are under 450,000 distinct CDR3 sequences, with roughly 20% seen only once. 13% of the sample goes to the ten largest clones. This clonotype was recorded many times. Its antigen is still unknown. Base qualities were left out, and no much larger clone turns up one base away.

The receptor was isolated from a male donor with ankylosing spondylitis or in good health (not recorded which). The sequenced sample consisted of blood, either unsorted or a sorted T cell fraction (not recorded which).

The CDR3 protein: CASSVDNEQFF. In nucleotides, the sequence is TGTGCCAGCAGCGTAGACAATGAGCAGTTCTTC. The V and J genes are TRBV9 and TRBJ2-1; no D gene is confidently identified. Taken from cysteine to phenylalanine, the CDR3 has 11 residues. The DNA shown is the 33-base CDR3, in frame from base 1. V loses 0 bases of germline sequence and J loses 5 bases, and the interval between the two ends is 0 bases. The germline V gene gives CDR1 as SGDLS and CDR2 as YYNGEE.